The 11 T cell receptor beta chains presented below share a single source sample, sequenced in a study of blood T cell repertoires in COVID-19. Sequencing used immunoSEQ multiplex PCR; TCRdb keeps in-frame clones, though not all of them. Of about 110,000 clones listed, over 60% are singletons. Source material: peripheral blood. The receptor source for this set is a man older than 75 with COVID-19, enrolled during active disease.

The J gene is TRBJ1-5, the V gene TRBV18; 7 bases are shared with TRBD1. The CDR3 runs to 14 residues. Unmatched junction bases numbered 7, after V lost 5 bases and J lost 6 bases. The germline gives CDR1 KGHSH, CDR2 LQKENI. The CDR3 sequence is CASSKTGLVQPQHF. The CDR3 region has the DNA TGTGCCAGCTCAAAGACAGGGCTAGTTCAGCCCCAGCATTTT.

A few counts support this clone. The chain joins TRBV12-3 or TRBV12-4 to TRBJ1-5; D not certain. CDR3 length equals 13 residues. The V and J ends lost 4 bases and 7 bases respectively, with 11 bases between them. CDR3 nucleotide sequence: TGTGCCAGCAGTTGGAACCGAGGGCAGCCCCAGCATTTT. This sequence encodes CASSWNRGQPQHF.

The chain combines TRBV28 with TRBJ2-3, with a tentative D call TRBD2 (6 bases). The CDR3 loop spans 18 amino acids. Germline assignment: CDR1 MDHEN and CDR2 SYDVKM. V was cut by 1 base and J by 6 bases, with 23 bases left in between. The CDR3 DNA reads as TGTGCCAGCAGTTTATATCCGCCCGGGAGCCTGCTGCCGGATACGCAGTATTTT. Its translation is CASSLYPPGSLLPDTQYF.

This clone was observed a few times. V gene TRBV10-1 combines with J gene TRBJ2-2; 8 bases match TRBD2. CDR3 length: 14 amino acids. Trimming took 8 bases from V and 4 from J; bases not matched to a gene: 6. Germline values: CDR1 WNHNN, CDR2 SYGVQD (reference sequence). The CDR3 here is CASAAGGGTGELFF. DNA of the CDR3: TGCGCCAGCGCTGCGGGAGGAGGCACCGGGGAGCTGTTTTTT.

This clone was picked up a small number of times. DNA of the CDR3: TGTGCCAGCAGGATAGACAGAAACTATGGCTACACCTTC. Protein sequence: CASRIDRNYGYTF. This rearrangement joins TRBV6-5 to TRBJ1-2, with a possible D match to TRBD1 (5 bases). The CDR3 extends over 13 amino acids. V gave up 6 bases and J gave up 2 bases, with 10 bases separating them. From germline, CDR1 is MNHEY and CDR2 SVGAGI.

This chain connects TRBV12-3 or TRBV12-4 to TRBJ1-2; TRBD1 agrees at 7 bases. With 5 bases clipped from V and 6 bases from J, the junction kept 3 bases outside the gene matches. The CDR3 consists of 12 residues. The DNA for the CDR3 is TGTGCCAGCAGTCGACAGGGAGATGGCTACACCTTC. Its translation: CASSRQGDGYTF.

In this sample, this clone turned up a few times. This chain uses TRBV27 with TRBJ2-1; possibly TRBD2 for D (6 bases). From germline, CDR1 is MNHEY and CDR2 SMNVEV (reference sequence). This CDR3 is built from 16 residues. Trimming took off 8 bases at V and 4 bases at J, with 21 bases between the two ends. In nucleotides, the CDR3 is TGTGCCAGCGGGGCACCGGGAACTAGCCCATACAATGAGCAGTTCTTC. It codes for CASGAPGTSPYNEQFF.

This CDR3 reads CASSDGTALFYEQYF. Written as DNA, the CDR3 is TGTGCCAGCAGCGACGGGACAGCCCTTTTCTACGAGCAGTACTTC. The chain recombines TRBV5-4 with TRBJ2-7; the match to TRBD1 covers 7 bases. Looked up from germline, CDR1 is SGHNT and CDR2 is YYREEE (reference sequence). This CDR3 is 15 amino acids long. V shed 4 bases, J shed 3 bases, and the junction held 10 bases outside the gene matches.

This clone was recorded only once. V is TRBV25-1 and J is TRBJ2-1; TRBD2 might be the D (5 bases). Per the germline V gene, CDR1 is MGHDK and CDR2 is SYGVNS. CDR3 length: 13 residues. With 6 bases removed from V and 7 bases from J, the gap between germline ends came to 13 bases. The CDR3 spells CASSLLAWNEQFF. CDR3 nucleotide sequence: TGTGCCAGCAGCCTGCTAGCTTGGAATGAGCAGTTCTTC.

The chain employs TRBV20-1 and TRBJ1-6; D is undetermined. Trimming took 3 bases from V and 7 from J, leaving 13 bases between them. CDR1 and CDR2 from the germline V gene are DFQATT and SNEGSKA (reference sequence). This CDR3 comprises 14 residues. The CDR3 nucleotides read TGCAGTGCTAGTTGGTGGGGAGGGAATTCACCCCTCCACTTT. Translated: CSASWWGGNSPLHF.

This rearrangement joins TRBV14 to TRBJ1-5, with D hard to call. Germline-derived CDR1 and CDR2 are SGHDN and FVKESK. The CDR3 is 16 amino acids. V lost 5 bases and J 2 bases, leaving 16 bases between the germline ends. The CDR3 is CASSGLASHGNQPQHF. In nucleotides, the CDR3 is TGTGCCAGCAGCGGTCTAGCGAGCCATGGCAATCAGCCCCAGCATTTT. The full variable domain, with the rest looked up from reference TRBV14 and TRBJ1-5, is EAGVTQFPSHSVIEKGQTVTLRCDPISGHDNLYWYRRVMGKEIKFLLHFVKESKQDESGMPNNRFLAERTGGTYSTLKVQPAELEDSGVYFCASSGLASHGNQPQHFGDGTRLSIL.